This T cell receptor (beta chain) derives from a study of T cell repertoires in cytomegalovirus infection. The wider study: Peptides in the study included HLA-C-restricted and HLA-B-restricted CMV epitopes.

Via MiXCR, TCRdb re-called the reads, giving one row per CDR3 protein. The sample records about 900,000 distinct CDR3 sequences, 25% to 40% being singletons. In this sample, this clonotype turned up a few times. Antigen unknown. The V end lost 3 bases, the J end lost 9 bases, and 22 bases lay between the germline ends. There are 16 residues in the CDR3. Germline CDR1 reads SGHDT; CDR2 reads YYEEEE. The chain uses TRBV5-6 and TRBJ1-5; weak D call: TRBD1 (5 bases). The sequences come from cultured CD8+ T cells from PBMCs, collected from culture after CMV antigen stimulation. The sequence was collected from a human donor in good health (CMV status not recorded). Some clones in this sample may be carry-over from other donors' samples. Here the CDR3 reads CASSSFTGTDQGPQHF. The CDR3 DNA sequence: TGTGCCAGCAGCTCCTTCACAGGAACGGACCAGGGGCCCCAGCATTTT. The full variable domain, completed using reference TRBV5-6 and TRBJ1-5, is DAGVTQSPTHLIKTRGQQVTLRCSPKSGHDTVSWYQQALGQGPQFIFQYYEEEERQRGNFPDRFSGHQFPNYSSELNVNALLLGDSALYLCASSSFTGTDQGPQHFGDGTRLSIL.